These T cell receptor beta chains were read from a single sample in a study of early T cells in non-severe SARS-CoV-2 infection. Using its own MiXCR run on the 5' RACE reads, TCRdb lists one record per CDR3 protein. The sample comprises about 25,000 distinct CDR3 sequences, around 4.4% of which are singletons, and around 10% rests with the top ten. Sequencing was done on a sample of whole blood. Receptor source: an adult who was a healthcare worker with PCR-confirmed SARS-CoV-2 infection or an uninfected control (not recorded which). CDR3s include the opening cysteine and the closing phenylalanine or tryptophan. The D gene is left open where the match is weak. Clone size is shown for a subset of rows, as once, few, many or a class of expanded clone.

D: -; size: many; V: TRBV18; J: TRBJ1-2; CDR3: CASSPARANYGYTF; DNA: TGTGCCAGCTCACCAGCCAGGGCGAACTATGGCTACACCTTC
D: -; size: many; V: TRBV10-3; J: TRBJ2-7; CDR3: CAIRPGATDYEQYF; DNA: TGTGCCATCAGACCGGGAGCGACGGACTACGAGCAGTACTTC
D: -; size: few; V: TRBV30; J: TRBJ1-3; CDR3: CAWNRDTRNTIYF; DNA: TGTGCCTGGAACCGGGACACACGAAACACCATATATTTT
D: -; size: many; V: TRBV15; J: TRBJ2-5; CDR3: CATSRDRRVTETQYF; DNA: TGTGCCACCAGCAGAGATCGGCGGGTCACAGAGACCCAGTACTTC
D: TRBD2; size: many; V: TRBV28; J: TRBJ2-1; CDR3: CASRLGLAYHFDEQFF; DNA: TGTGCCAGCCGTTTGGGACTAGCTTATCACTTCGATGAGCAGTTCTTC
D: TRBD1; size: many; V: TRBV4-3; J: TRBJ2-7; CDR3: CASSQGVQGYEQYF; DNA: TGCGCCAGCAGCCAGGGGGTACAGGGGTACGAGCAGTACTTC
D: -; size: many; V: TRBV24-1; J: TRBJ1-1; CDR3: CATSDFKGTEAFF; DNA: TGTGCCACCAGTGATTTTAAGGGTACTGAAGCTTTCTTT
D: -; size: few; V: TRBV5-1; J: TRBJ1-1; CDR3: CASSLTRMNTEAFF; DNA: TGCGCCAGCAGCTTGACAAGGATGAACACTGAAGCTTTCTTT
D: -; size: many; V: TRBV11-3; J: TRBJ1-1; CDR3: CASSLGFNTEAFF; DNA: TGTGCCAGCAGCTTAGGGTTCAACACTGAAGCTTTCTTT
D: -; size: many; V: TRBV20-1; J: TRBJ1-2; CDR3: CSAEEQEYSRYGYTF; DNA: TGCAGTGCTGAAGAGCAGGAATATTCTCGTTATGGCTACACCTTC
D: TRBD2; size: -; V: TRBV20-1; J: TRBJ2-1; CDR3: CSASDASGMQFNEQFF; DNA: TGCAGTGCTAGTGATGCAAGCGGGATGCAGTTCAATGAGCAGTTCTTC
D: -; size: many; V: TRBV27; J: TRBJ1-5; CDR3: CASGANPQHF; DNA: TGTGCCAGCGGAGCTAATCCTCAGCATTTT
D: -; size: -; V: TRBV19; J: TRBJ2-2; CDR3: CASSWLGATGELFF; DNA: TGTGCCAGTAGTTGGCTGGGGGCGACCGGGGAGCTGTTTTTT
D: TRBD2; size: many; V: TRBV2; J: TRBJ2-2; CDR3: CASLAGGVSGELFF; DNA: TGTGCCAGCCTGGCGGGGGGAGTCTCCGGGGAGCTGTTTTTT
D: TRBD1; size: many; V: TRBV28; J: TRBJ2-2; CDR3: CASISPGQANTGELFF; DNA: TGTGCCAGCATAAGCCCCGGACAGGCGAACACCGGGGAGCTGTTTTTT
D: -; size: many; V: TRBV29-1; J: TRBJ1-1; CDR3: CSVDSLNTEAFF; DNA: TGCAGCGTTGACAGCTTGAACACTGAAGCTTTCTTT
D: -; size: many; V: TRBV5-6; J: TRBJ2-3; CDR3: CASSHNTDTQYF; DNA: TGTGCCAGCAGCCATAACACAGATACGCAGTATTTT
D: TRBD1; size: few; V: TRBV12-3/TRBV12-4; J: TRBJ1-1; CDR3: CASSREGAMGTEAFF; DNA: TGTGCCAGCAGTCGGGAGGGGGCAATGGGGACTGAAGCTTTCTTT
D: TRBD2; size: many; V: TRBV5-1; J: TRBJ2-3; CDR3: CASSLQGLARGTDTQYF; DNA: TGCGCCAGCAGCCTTCAAGGACTAGCGCGCGGCACAGATACGCAGTATTTT
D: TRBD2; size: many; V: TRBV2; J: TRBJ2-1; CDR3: CASSYSGTSGYNEQFF; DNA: TGTGCCAGCAGTTATTCCGGGACTAGCGGATACAATGAGCAGTTCTTC
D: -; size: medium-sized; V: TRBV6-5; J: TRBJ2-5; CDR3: CASSYSETQYF; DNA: TGTGCCAGCAGTTACTCAGAGACCCAGTACTTC
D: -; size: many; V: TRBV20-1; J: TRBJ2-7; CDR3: CSASEGEQYF; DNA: TGCAGTGCCAGTGAAGGCGAGCAGTACTTC
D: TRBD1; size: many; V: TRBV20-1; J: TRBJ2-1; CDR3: CSARAGGTSNEQFF; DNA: TGCAGTGCTAGAGCAGGGGGTACCTCCAATGAGCAGTTCTTC
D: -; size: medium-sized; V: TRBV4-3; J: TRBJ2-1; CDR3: CASSQDSGREQFF; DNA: TGCGCCAGCAGCCAAGATTCCGGGCGGGAGCAGTTCTTC
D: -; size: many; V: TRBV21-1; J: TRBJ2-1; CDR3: CASGRQDYYNEQFF; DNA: TGTGCCAGCGGCAGACAGGACTACTACAATGAGCAGTTCTTC
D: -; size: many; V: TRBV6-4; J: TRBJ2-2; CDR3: CASSDSSGNTGELFF; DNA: TGTGCCAGCAGTGACTCTTCTGGGAACACCGGGGAGCTGTTTTTT
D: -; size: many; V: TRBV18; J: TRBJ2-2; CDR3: CASSPTGGAINTGELFF; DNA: TGTGCCAGCTCACCGACGGGGGGCGCAATTAACACCGGGGAGCTGTTTTTT
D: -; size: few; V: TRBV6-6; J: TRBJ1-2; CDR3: CASSQYVEGGYTF; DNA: TGTGCCAGCAGTCAATATGTCGAAGGTGGCTACACCTTC
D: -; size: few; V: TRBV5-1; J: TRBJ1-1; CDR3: CASAPTRIQGNTEAFF; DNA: TGCGCCAGCGCACCGACTAGAATACAGGGGAACACTGAAGCTTTCTTT
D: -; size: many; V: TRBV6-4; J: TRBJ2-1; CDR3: CAGLWGESRNEQFF; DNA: TGTGCCGGACTTTGGGGGGAGAGTAGAAATGAGCAGTTCTTC
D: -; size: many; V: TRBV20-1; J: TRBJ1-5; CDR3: CSARGSETRNQPQHF; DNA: TGCAGTGCTAGAGGGTCGGAAACCCGCAATCAGCCCCAGCATTTT
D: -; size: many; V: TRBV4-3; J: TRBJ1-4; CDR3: CASSQDQGFSNEKLFF; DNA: TGCGCCAGCAGCCAAGACCAAGGGTTTTCTAATGAAAAACTGTTTTTT
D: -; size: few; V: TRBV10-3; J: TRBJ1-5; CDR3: CAISAGHRSDQPQHF; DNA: TGTGCCATCAGTGCGGGGCACCGGTCCGATCAGCCCCAGCATTTT
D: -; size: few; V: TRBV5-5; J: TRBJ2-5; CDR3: CASSFLLGYQETQYF; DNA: TGTGCCAGCAGCTTCCTACTTGGGTACCAAGAGACCCAGTACTTC
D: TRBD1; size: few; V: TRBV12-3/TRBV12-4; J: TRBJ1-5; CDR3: CASSLTGDVNQPQHF; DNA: TGTGCCAGCAGCTTGACAGGGGACGTAAATCAGCCCCAGCATTTT
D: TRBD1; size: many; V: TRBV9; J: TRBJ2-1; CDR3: CASSRGQGGPYNEQFF; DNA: TGTGCCAGCTCGCGGGGACAGGGGGGACCCTACAATGAGCAGTTCTTC
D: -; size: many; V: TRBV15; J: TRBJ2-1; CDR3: CATSRDFGQFNEQFF; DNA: TGTGCCACCAGCAGAGATTTCGGCCAATTCAATGAGCAGTTCTTC
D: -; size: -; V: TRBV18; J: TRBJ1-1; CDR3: CASFESGNTEAFF; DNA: TGTGCCAGCTTCGAAAGCGGGAACACTGAAGCTTTCTTT
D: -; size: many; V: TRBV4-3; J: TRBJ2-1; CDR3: CASSQDSGPLNEQFF; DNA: TGCGCCAGCAGCCAAGATTCGGGGCCTTTGAATGAGCAGTTCTTC
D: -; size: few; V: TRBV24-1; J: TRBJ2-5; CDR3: CATSDPIAGRAQYF; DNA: TGTGCCACCAGTGACCCGATCGCCGGACGGGCCCAGTACTTC
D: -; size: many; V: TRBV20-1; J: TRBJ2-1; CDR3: CSATPPEQFF; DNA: TGCAGTGCTACCCCGCCAGAGCAGTTCTTC
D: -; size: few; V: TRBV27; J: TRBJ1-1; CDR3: CASSLNRLNTEAFF; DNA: TGTGCCAGCAGTTTGAACAGGTTGAACACTGAAGCTTTCTTT
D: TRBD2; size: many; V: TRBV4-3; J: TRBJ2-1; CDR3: CASSHTVREGNEQFF; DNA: TGCGCCAGCAGCCATACGGTACGGGAGGGGAATGAGCAGTTCTTC
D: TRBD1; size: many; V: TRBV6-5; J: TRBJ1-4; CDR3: CASSPAGGRRANEKLFF; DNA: TGTGCCAGCAGTCCTGCAGGGGGAAGGAGGGCTAATGAAAAACTGTTTTTT
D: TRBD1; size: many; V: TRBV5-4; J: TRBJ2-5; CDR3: CASSQQGVQETQYF; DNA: TGTGCCAGCAGCCAGCAGGGGGTACAAGAGACCCAGTACTTC
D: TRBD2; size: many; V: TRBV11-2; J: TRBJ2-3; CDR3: CASSWTSGRSTDTQYF; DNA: TGTGCCAGCAGCTGGACTAGCGGGAGAAGCACAGATACGCAGTATTTT
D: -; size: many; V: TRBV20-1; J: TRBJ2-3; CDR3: CSANHELTDTQYF; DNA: TGCAGTGCTAACCACGAACTCACAGATACGCAGTATTTT
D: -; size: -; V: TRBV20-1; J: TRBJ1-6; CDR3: CSARDPGSYNSPLHF; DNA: TGCAGTGCTAGAGATCCAGGCTCCTATAATTCACCCCTCCACTTT
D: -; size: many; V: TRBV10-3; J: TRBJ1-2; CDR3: CAISGRMANYGYTF; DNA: TGTGCCATCAGTGGGAGGATGGCTAACTATGGCTACACCTTC
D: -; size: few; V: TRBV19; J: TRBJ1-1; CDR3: CASTAQLNTEAFF; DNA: TGTGCCAGTACCGCCCAGCTTAACACTGAAGCTTTCTTT
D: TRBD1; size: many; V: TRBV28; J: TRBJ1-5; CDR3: CASSRDRGISNQPQHF; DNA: TGTGCCAGCAGTCGGGACAGGGGAATAAGCAATCAGCCCCAGCATTTT
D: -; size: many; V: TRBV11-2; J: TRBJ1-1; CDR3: CASSFRTGNTEAFF; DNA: TGTGCCAGCAGCTTCCGGACGGGGAACACTGAAGCTTTCTTT
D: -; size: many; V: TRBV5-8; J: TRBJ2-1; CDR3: CASSLVPMLDNEQFF; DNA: TGTGCCAGCAGCTTGGTGCCAATGCTAGACAATGAGCAGTTCTTC
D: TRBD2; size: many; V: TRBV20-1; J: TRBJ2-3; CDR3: CSAATSGISTDTQYF; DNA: TGCAGTGCTGCGACTAGCGGCATTAGCACAGATACGCAGTATTTT
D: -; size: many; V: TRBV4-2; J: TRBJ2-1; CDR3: CASSQDRASYEQFF; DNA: TGTGCCAGCAGCCAAGATCGTGCTAGCTATGAGCAGTTCTTC
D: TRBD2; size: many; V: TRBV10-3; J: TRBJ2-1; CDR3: CAISNSGRNSYNEQFF; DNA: TGTGCCATCAGTAATAGCGGGCGAAACTCCTACAATGAGCAGTTCTTC
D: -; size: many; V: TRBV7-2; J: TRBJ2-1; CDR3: CASRRLGEQFF; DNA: TGTGCCAGCAGACGCCTAGGGGAGCAGTTCTTC